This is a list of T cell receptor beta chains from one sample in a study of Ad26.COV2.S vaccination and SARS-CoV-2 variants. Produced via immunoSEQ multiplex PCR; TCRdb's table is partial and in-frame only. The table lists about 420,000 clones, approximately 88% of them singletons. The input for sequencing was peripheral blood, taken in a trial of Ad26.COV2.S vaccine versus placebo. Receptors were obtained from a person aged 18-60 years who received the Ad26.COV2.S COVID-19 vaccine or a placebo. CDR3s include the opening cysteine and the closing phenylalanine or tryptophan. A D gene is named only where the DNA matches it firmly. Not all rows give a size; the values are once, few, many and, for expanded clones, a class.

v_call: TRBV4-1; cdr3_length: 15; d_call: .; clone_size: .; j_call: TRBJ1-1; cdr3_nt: TGCGCCAGCAGCCAAGACCAGAGGGAGAACACTGAAGCTTTCTTT; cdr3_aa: CASSQDQRENTEAFF
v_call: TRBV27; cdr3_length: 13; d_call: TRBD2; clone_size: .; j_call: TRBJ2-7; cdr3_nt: TGTGCCAGCGCGTGGACTAGCGGCTACGAGCAGTACTTC; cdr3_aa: CASAWTSGYEQYF
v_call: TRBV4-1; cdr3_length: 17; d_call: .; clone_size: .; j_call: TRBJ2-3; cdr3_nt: TGCGCCAGCAGTAGAAGAGGGGGTCCCCCCTTCACAGATACGCAGTATTTT; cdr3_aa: CASSRRGGPPFTDTQYF
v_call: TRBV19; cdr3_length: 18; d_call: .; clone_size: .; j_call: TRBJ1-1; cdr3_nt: TGTGCCAGTAGTATTCCCCCCGGCAGGGTGGGGAGGAGCACTGAAGCTTTCTTT; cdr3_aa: CASSIPPGRVGRSTEAFF
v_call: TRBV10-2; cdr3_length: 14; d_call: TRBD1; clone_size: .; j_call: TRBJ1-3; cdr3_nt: TGCGCCAGCGCCGCAGGGACAGCCGGAAACACCATATATTTT; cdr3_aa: CASAAGTAGNTIYF
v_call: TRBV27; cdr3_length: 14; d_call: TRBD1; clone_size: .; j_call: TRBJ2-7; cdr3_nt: TGTGCCAGCAGAACCGGGACAGGGGACTACGAGCAGTACTTC; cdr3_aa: CASRTGTGDYEQYF
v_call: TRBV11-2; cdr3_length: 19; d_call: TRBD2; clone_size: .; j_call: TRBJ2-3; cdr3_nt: TGTGCCAGCAGCTTACGAGGGACTAGCGGGGGAAATCGGGGAGATACGCAGTATTTT; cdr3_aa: CASSLRGTSGGNRGDTQYF
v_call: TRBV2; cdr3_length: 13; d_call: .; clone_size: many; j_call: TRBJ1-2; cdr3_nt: TGTGCCAGCAGTGTCCAGGGAAGGAATGGCTACACCTTC; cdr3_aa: CASSVQGRNGYTF
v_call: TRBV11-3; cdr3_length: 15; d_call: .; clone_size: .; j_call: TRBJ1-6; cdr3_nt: TGTGCCAGCAGCTTAGATGGGCAGGAAAACTCACCCCTCCACTTT; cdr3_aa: CASSLDGQENSPLHF
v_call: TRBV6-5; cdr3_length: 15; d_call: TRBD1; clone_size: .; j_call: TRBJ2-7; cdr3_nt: TGTGCCGCGACGAGGGACAGGGATACCTCCTACGAGCAGTACTTC; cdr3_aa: CAATRDRDTSYEQYF
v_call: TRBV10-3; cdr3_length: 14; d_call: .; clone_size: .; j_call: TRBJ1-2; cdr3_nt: TGTGCCATCAGTGAGTCAGCAGGGTCGAATGGCTACACCTTC; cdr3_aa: CAISESAGSNGYTF
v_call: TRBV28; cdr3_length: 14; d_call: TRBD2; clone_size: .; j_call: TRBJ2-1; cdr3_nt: TGTGCCAGCAGTTTTCGGGGGGGGTACAATGAGCAGTTCTTC; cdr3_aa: CASSFRGGYNEQFF
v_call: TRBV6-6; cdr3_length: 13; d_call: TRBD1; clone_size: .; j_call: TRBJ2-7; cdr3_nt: TGTGCCAGCAGACAGGGGCCGTCCTACGAGCAGTACTTC; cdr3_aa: CASRQGPSYEQYF
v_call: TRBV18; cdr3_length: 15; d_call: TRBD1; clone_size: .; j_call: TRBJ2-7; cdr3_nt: TGTGCCAGCTCACCCTCCGGGACAGGGCGCTACGAGCAGTACTTC; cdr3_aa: CASSPSGTGRYEQYF
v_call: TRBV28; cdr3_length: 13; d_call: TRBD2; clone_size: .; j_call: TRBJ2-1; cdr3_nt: TGTGCCAGCAATTTAGCGGGGGGCAATGAGCAGTTCTTC; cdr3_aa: CASNLAGGNEQFF
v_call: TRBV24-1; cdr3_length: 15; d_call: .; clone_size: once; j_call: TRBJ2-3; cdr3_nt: TGTGCCACCAGTGACTTGGGCGGGGTGGGAGATACGCAGTATTTT; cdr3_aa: CATSDLGGVGDTQYF
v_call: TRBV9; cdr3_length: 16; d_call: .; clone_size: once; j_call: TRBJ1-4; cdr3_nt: TGTGCCAGCAGCCCCCAAATGAGAGAGCCAAATGAAAAACTGTTTTTT; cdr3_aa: CASSPQMREPNEKLFF
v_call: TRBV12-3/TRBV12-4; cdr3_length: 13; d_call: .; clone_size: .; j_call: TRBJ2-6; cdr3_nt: TGTGCCAGCAGGCTATCTGGGGCCAACGTCCTGACTTTC; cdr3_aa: CASRLSGANVLTF
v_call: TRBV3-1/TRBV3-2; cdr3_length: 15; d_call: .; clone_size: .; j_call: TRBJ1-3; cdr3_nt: TGTGCCAGCAGCCAAGACTCCGATATCGGGGGCACCATATATTTT; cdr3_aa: CASSQDSDIGGTIYF
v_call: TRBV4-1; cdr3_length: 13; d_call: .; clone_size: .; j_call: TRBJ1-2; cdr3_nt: TGCGCCAGCAGCCAAATACAGAACTATGGCTACACCTTC; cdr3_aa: CASSQIQNYGYTF
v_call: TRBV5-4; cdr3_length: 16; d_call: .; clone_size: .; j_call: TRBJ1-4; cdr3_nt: TGTGCCAGCAGCTTGGAGATAGATCCAACTAATGAAAAACTGTTTTTT; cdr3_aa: CASSLEIDPTNEKLFF
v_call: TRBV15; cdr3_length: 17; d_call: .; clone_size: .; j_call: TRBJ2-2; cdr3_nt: TGTGCCACCAGCAGCTTAAACAGGGGACTAAACACCGGGGAGCTGTTTTTT; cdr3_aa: CATSSLNRGLNTGELFF
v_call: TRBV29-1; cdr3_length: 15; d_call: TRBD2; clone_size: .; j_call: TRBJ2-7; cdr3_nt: TGCAGCGCCTGGGGAGGGACCTCATCTGCCTACGAGCAGTACTTC; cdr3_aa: CSAWGGTSSAYEQYF
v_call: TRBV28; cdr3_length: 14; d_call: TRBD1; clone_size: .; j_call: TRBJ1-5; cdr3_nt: TGTGCCAGCAGTTCAGGACAGGGGGGACAGCCCCAGCATTTT; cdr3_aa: CASSSGQGGQPQHF